The TCR beta chain under discussion was sequenced for a study of blood T cell repertoires in COVID-19. V trimming: 4 bases; J trimming: 8 bases; junction bases outside the gene matches: 13. The CDR3 runs 15 residues. Germline V gene data show CDR1 as SGDLS and CDR2 as YYNGEE. The repertoire was sequenced with immunoSEQ multiplex PCR; TCRdb's copy has only in-frame clones and lacks some. The data show 200,000 to 300,000 clones, with about 89% seen just once and approximately 9.4% held by the top ten. J is TRBJ1-2 and V is TRBV9; 8 nucleotides match TRBD1. The sample taken for sequencing was peripheral blood. This TCR was sampled from a man aged 40-50 years who had recovered from COVID-19. The CDR3 bases are TGTGCCAGCAGCCTTAGGGACAGGAGCTCTAGAGGCTACACCTTC. Its protein product is CASSLRDRSSRGYTF.